This TCR beta chain was obtained from a study of blood T cells in healthy people across ages. V dropped 9 bases and J dropped 5; count of bases not matched to a gene: 10. The CDR3 contains 14 residues. Germline lookup yields CDR1 MNHEY and CDR2 SVGEGT. Study observations and caveats: Roughly linearly, TCR beta diversity per million T cells fell as age increased.

Sample-barcoded 5' priming and a J-beta primer mix drove a second PCR of about 7 to 12 cycles. TCRdb passed the 5' RACE reads through MiXCR, listing each CDR3 protein once. Among 750,000 to 950,000 distinct CDR3 sequences listed, roughly 29% were seen once. Samples had at least 7 million PBMCs isolated from them. Per sample, at least 5 micrograms of total RNA were extracted. Points on this clonotype: Antigen: not known.

These data were also filed under a second study, of T cells of mothers and their children.

This chain joins TRBV6-2 or TRBV6-3 and TRBJ2-3; TRBD2 matches 8 bases. This sequence was found in a woman in her forties in good health. Sample: blood. The CDR3 region has the DNA TGTGCCAGTGATCGCGGGGGGTTTCGAGATACGCAGTATTTT. Translated, it gives CASDRGGFRDTQYF.